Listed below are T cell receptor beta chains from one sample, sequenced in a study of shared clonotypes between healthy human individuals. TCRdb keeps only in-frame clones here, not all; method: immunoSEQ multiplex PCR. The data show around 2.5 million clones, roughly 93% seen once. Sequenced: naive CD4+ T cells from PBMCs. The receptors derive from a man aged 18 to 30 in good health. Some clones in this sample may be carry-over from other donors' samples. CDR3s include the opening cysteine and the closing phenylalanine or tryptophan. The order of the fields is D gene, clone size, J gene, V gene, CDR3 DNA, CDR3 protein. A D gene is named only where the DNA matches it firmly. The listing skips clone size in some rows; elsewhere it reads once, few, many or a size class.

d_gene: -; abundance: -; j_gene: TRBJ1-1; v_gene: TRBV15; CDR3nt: TGTGCCACCACAAGGGGTCAGGACCACACTGAAGCTTTCTTT; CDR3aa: CATTRGQDHTEAFF
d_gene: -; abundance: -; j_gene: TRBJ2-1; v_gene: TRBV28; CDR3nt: TGTGCCAGCAGTTTTCGGGCACGGCAGTTCTTC; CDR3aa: CASSFRARQFF
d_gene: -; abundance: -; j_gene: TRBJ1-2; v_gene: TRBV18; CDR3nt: TGTGCCAGCTCACCAGGCCAGGGACATGGCTACACCTTC; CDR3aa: CASSPGQGHGYTF
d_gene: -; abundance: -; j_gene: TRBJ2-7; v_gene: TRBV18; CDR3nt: TGTGCCAGCTCACTACAGGTTTACGAGCAGTACTTC; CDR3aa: CASSLQVYEQYF
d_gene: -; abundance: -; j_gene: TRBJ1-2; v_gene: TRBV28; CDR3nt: TGTGCCAGCAGTTCTCCATTGGAACCATATGGCTACACCTTC; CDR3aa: CASSSPLEPYGYTF
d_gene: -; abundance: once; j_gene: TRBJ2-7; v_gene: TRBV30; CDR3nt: TGTGCCTGGAATTCCGGCGGCTCCTACGAGCAGTACTTC; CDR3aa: CAWNSGGSYEQYF
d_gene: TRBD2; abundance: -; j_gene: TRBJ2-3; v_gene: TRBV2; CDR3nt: TGTGCCAGCAGACGGACTAGCGGGGGCGGAGATACGCAGTATTTT; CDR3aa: CASRRTSGGGDTQYF
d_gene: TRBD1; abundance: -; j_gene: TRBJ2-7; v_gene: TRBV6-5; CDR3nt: TGTGCCAGCAGTCCACTTTTGAGACAGGGTGACGAGCAGTACTTC; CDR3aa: CASSPLLRQGDEQYF
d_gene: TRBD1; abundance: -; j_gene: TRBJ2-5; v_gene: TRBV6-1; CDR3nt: TGTGCCAGCAGTGAAAGGGGACAGGGAGAGACCCAGTACTTC; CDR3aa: CASSERGQGETQYF
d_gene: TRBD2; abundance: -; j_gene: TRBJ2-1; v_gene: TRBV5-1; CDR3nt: TGCGCCAGCAGCCGTAGCGGGAGGGCCCCAAACTCCTACAATGAGCAGTTCTTC; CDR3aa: CASSRSGRAPNSYNEQFF
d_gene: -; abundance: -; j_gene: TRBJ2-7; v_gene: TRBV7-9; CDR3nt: TGTGCCAGCAGCTTGGGGGCCCTCGGGACCTACGAGCAGTACTTC; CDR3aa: CASSLGALGTYEQYF
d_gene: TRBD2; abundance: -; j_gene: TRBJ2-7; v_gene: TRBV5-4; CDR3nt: TGTGCCAGCAGCCACACTAGCGGTCTTAGTGTGGAGCAGTACTTC; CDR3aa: CASSHTSGLSVEQYF
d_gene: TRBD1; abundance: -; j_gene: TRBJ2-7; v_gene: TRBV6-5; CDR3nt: TGTGCCAGCAGTTACTTAGGACAGGGGTACTACGAGCAGTACTTC; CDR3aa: CASSYLGQGYYEQYF
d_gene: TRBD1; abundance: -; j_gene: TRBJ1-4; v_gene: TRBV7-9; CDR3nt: TGTGCCAGCAGCTTAGGAGCAGGGGGGTCGTATAATGAAAAACTGTTTTTT; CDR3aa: CASSLGAGGSYNEKLFF
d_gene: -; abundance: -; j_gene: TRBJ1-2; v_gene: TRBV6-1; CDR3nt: TGTGCCAGCAGTGAACCCGGCAGGGGCGGCTATGGCTACACCTTC; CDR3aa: CASSEPGRGGYGYTF
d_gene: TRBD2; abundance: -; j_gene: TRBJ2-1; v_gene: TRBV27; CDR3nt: TGTGCCAGCAGTTCGCCGGGACTAGCGGGGGGGGTCTCCTACAATGAGCAGTTCTTC; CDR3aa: CASSSPGLAGGVSYNEQFF
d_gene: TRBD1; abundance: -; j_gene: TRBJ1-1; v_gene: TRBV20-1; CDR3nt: TGCAGTGCTAGGGACAGGGATGAAGCTTTCTTT; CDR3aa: CSARDRDEAFF
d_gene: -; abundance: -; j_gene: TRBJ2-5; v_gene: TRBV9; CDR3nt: TGTGCCAGCAGCGTAGCAGGCCGTCACCAAGAGACCCAGTACTTC; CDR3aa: CASSVAGRHQETQYF
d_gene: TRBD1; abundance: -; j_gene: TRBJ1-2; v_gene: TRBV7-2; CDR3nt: TGTGCCAGCAGCTTAGACAGGGGTGGAGGCTACACCTTC; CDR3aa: CASSLDRGGGYTF
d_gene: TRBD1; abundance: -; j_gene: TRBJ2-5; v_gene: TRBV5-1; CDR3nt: TGCGCCAGCAGCTTGGACAGGGGAGCCGAGACCCAGTACTTC; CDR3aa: CASSLDRGAETQYF
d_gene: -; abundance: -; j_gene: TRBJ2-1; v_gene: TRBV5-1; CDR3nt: TGCGCCAGCAGCCCTAGCATCTTAAGCTCCTACAATGAGCAGTTCTTC; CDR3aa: CASSPSILSSYNEQFF
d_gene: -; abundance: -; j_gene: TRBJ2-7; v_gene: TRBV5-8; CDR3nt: TGTGCCAGCAGCTTCCTACGAGGCTTGGGGGAGCAGTACTTC; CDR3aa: CASSFLRGLGEQYF
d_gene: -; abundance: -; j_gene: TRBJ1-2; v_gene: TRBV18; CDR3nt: TGTGCCAGCTCACCGGACAGAGGCTATGGCTACACCTTC; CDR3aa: CASSPDRGYGYTF
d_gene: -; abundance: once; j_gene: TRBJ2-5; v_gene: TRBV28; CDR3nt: TGTGCCAGCAGTCCGCAGTGGAAGACCCAGTACTTC; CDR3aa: CASSPQWKTQYF
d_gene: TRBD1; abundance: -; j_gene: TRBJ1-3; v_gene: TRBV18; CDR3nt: TGTGCCAGCTCACCAGCTCCAGGGGGCGCGCCTGGAAACACCATATATTTT; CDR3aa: CASSPAPGGAPGNTIYF
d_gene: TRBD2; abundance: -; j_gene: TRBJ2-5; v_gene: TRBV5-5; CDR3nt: TGTGCCAGCAGCTTAACGGGACTAGCGGGAGAGGGGACCCAGTACTTC; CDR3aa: CASSLTGLAGEGTQYF
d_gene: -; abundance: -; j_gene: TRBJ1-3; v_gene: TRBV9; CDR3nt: TGTGCCATCCCGGGACCTTCGAGAAAATGCTCTGGAAACACCATATATTTT; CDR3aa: CAIPGPSRKCSGNTIYF
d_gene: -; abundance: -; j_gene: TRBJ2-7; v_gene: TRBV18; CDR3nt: TGTGCCAGCTCACGTACCAGGGGATCCTACGAGCAGTACTTC; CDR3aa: CASSRTRGSYEQYF
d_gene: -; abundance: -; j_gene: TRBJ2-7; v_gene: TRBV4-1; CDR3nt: TGCGCCAGCAGTGGGCAGCTTGCGGCAACCTACGAGCAGTACTTC; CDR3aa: CASSGQLAATYEQYF
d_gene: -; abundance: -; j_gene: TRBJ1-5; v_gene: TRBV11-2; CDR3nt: TGTGCCAGCAGCCCTGGACCCGATAATCAGCCCCAGCATTTT; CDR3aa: CASSPGPDNQPQHF
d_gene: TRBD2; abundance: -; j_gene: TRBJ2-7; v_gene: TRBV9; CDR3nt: TGTGCCAGCAGCGTAGGGCCCAGCGGGGATTACGAGCAGTACTTC; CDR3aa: CASSVGPSGDYEQYF
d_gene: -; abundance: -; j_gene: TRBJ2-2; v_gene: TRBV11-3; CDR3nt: TGTACCAGCAGCTTAGATCAATGGCCGAACACCGGGGAGCTGTTTTTT; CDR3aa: CTSSLDQWPNTGELFF
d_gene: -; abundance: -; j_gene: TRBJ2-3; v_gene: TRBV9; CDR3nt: TGTGCCAGCAGCGTAGTAGGGGCTCCGGGGTTTGATACGCAGTATTTT; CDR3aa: CASSVVGAPGFDTQYF
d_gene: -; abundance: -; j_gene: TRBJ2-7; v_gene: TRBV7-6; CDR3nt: TGTGCCAGCAGCTTAGCGGGGCAGGGGATTTCCTACGAGCAGTACTTC; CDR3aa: CASSLAGQGISYEQYF
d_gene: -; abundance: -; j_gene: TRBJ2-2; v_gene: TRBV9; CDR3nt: TGTGCCAGCAGCGTCTTATCTGAGTCCGGGGAGCTGTTTTTT; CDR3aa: CASSVLSESGELFF
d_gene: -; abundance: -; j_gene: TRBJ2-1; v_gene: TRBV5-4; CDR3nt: TGTGCCAGCAGCTCCCCAAGGCCCGGGAGTCCCTACAATGAGCAGTTCTTC; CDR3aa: CASSSPRPGSPYNEQFF
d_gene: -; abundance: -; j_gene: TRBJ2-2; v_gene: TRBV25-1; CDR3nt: TGTGCCAGCAGTGAGGTCGGCGGTGGCTACACCGGGGAGCTGTTTTTT; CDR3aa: CASSEVGGGYTGELFF
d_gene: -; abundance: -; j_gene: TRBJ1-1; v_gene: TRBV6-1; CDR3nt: TGTGCCAGCAGTCGGGACAATCCGAACACTGAAGCTTTCTTT; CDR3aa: CASSRDNPNTEAFF
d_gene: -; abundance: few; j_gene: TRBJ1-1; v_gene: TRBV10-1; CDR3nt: TGCGCCAGCAGCCGACAGATTAACACTGAAGCTTTCTTT; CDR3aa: CASSRQINTEAFF